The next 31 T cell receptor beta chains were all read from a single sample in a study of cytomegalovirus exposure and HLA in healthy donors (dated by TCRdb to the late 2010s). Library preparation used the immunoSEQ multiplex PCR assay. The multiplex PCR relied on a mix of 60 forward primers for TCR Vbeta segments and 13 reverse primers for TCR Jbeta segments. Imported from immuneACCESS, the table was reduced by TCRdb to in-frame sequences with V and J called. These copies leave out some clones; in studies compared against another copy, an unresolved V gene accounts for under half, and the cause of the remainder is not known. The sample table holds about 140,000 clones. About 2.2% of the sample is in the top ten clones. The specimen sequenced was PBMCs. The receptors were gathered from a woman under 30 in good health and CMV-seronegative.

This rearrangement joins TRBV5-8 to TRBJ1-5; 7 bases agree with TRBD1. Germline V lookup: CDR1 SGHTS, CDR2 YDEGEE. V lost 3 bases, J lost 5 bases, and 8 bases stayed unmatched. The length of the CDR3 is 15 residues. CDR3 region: CASSSPQGVDQPQHF. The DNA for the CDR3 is TGTGCCAGCAGCTCGCCCCAGGGGGTGGATCAGCCCCAGCATTTT.

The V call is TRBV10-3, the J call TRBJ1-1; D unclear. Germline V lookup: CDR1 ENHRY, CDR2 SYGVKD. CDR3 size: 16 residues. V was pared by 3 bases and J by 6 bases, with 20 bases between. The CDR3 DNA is TGTGCCATCAGTGACGCCAACTCGCGCAGCGGCCCTGAAGCTTTCTTT. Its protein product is CAISDANSRSGPEAFF.

CDR3 region: CASSLRGSGNQPQHF. The CDR3, as DNA: TGTGCCAGCAGTCTCAGGGGATCTGGCAATCAGCCCCAGCATTTT. J is TRBJ1-5 and V is TRBV6-5, with D possibly TRBD1 on 6 matching bases. The CDR3 consists of 15 residues. Germline V gives CDR1 MNHEY, CDR2 SVGAGI. The V end lost 5 bases, the J end lost 2 bases, and 13 bases lay between the germline ends.

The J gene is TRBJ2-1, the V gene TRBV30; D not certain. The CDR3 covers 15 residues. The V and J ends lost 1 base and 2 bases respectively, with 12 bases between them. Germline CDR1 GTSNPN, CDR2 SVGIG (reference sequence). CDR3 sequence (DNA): TGTGCCTGGAGTGCCGACCCTGAGGCCTACAATGAGCAGTTCTTC. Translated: CAWSADPEAYNEQFF.

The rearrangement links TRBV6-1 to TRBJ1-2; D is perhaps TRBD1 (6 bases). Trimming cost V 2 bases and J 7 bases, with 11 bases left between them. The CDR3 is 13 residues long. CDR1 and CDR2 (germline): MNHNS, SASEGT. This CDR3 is CASSELQGPGYTF. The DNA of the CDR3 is TGTGCCAGCAGTGAATTACAGGGCCCTGGCTACACCTTC.

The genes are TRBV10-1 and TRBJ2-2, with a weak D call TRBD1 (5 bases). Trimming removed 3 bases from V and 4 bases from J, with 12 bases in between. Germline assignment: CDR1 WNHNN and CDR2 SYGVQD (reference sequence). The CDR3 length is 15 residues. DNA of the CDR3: TGCGCCAGCAGTGAAGACGCAAGGGGCACCGGGGAGCTGTTTTTT. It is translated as CASSEDARGTGELFF.

The CDR3 DNA reads as TGTGCCACCAGGACTACCTCCTACGAGCAGTACTTC. Translating gives CATRTTSYEQYF. The chain uses TRBV27 and TRBJ2-7; a weak D match, TRBD2 (6 bases). The V end lost 10 bases, the J end lost 0 bases, and 10 bases lay between the germline ends. Per germline, CDR1 MNHEY and CDR2 SMNVEV (reference sequence). This CDR3 is 12 amino acids long.

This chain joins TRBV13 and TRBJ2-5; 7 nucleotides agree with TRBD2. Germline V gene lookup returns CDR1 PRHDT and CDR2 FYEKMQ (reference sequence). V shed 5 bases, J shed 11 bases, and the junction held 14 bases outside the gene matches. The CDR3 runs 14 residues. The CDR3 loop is CASSTRTRREFQYF. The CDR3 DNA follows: TGTGCCAGCAGCACCAGGACTAGGAGGGAGTTTCAGTACTTC.

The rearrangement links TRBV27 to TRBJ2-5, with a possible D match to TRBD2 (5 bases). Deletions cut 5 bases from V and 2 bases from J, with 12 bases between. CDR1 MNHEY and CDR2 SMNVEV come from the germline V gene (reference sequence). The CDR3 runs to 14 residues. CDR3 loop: CASSPTRGQETQYF. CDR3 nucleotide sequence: TGTGCCAGCAGTCCTACCCGAGGGCAAGAGACCCAGTACTTC.

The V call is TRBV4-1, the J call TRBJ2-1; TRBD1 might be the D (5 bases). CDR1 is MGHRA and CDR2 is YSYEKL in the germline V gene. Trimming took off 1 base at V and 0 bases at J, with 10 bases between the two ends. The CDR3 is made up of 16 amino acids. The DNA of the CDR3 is TGCGCCAGCAGCCAAGTGGACATAATCTCCTACAATGAGCAGTTCTTC. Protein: CASSQVDIISYNEQFF.

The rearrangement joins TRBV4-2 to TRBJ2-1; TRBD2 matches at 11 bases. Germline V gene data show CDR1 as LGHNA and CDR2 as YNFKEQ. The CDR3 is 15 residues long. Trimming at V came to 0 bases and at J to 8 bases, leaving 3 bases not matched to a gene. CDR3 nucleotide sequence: TGTGCCAGCAGCCAAGAGGATAGCGGGAGGGATGAGCAGTTCTTC. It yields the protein CASSQEDSGRDEQFF.

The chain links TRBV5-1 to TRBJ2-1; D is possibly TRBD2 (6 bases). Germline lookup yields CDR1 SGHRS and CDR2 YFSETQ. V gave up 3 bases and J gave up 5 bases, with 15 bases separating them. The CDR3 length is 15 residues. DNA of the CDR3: TGCGCCAGCAGCTCATCCCCAGGAGGGCACAATGAGCAGTTCTTC. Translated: CASSSSPGGHNEQFF.

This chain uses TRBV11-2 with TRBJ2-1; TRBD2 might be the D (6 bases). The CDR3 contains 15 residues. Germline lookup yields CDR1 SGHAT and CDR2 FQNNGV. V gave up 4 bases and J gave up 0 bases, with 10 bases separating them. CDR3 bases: TGTGCCAGCAGCTCCGGGACTTCCTCCTACAATGAGCAGTTCTTC. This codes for CASSSGTSSYNEQFF. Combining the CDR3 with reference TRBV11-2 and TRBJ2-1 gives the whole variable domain EAGVAQSPRYKIIEKRQSVAFWCNPISGHATLYWYQQILGQGPKLLIQFQNNGVVDDSQLPKDRFSAERLKGVDSTLKIQPAKLEDSAVYLCASSSGTSSYNEQFFGPGTRLTVL.

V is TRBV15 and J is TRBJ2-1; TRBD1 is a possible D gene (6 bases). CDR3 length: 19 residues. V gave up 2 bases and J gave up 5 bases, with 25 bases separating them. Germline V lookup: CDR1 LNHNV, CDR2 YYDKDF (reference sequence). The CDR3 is CATSRSLTQGPLSDNEQFF. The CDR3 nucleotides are TGTGCCACCAGCAGATCCCTGACACAGGGACCACTAAGCGACAATGAGCAGTTCTTC.

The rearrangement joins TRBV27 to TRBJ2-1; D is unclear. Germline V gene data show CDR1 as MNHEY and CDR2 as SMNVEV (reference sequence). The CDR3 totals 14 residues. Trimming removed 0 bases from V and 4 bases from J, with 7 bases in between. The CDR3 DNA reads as TGTGCCAGCAGTTTATCGTATCGGTACAATGAGCAGTTCTTC. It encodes CASSLSYRYNEQFF.

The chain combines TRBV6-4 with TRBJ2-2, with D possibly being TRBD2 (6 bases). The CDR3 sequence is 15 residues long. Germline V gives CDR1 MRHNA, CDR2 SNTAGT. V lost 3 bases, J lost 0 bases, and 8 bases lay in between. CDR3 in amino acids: CASSESGPNTGELFF. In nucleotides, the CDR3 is TGTGCCAGCAGTGAGAGCGGGCCGAACACCGGGGAGCTGTTTTTT.

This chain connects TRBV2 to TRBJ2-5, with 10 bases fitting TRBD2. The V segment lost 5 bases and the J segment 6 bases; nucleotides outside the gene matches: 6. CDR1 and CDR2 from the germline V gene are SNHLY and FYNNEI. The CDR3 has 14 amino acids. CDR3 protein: CASSIAGGGKTQYF. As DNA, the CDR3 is TGTGCCAGCAGTATAGCGGGGGGCGGAAAGACCCAGTACTTC.

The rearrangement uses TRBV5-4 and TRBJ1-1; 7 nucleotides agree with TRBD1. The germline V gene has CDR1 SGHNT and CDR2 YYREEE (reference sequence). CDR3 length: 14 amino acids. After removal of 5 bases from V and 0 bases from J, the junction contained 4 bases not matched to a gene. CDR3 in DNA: TGTGCCAGCAGTGCCGGACAGGTGAACACTGAAGCTTTCTTT. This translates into CASSAGQVNTEAFF. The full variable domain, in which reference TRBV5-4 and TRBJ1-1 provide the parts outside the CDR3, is ETGVTQSPTHLIKTRGQQVTLRCSSQSGHNTVSWYQQALGQGPQFIFQYYREEENGRGNFPPRFSGLQFPNYSSELNVNALELDDSALYLCASSAGQVNTEAFFGQGTRLTVV.

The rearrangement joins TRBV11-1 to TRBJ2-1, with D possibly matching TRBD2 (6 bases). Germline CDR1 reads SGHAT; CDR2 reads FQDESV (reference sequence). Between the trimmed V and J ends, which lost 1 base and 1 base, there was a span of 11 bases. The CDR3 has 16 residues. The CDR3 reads CASSLERERSYNEQFF. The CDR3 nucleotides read TGTGCCAGCAGCTTAGAACGGGAGAGGTCCTACAATGAGCAGTTCTTC.

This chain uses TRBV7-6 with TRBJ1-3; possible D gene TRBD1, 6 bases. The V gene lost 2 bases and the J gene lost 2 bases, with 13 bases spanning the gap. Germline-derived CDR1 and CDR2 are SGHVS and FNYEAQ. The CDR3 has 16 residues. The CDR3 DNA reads TGTGCCAGCAGCTTAACGGGCAGGGGTACTGGAAACACCATATATTTT. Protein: CASSLTGRGTGNTIYF.

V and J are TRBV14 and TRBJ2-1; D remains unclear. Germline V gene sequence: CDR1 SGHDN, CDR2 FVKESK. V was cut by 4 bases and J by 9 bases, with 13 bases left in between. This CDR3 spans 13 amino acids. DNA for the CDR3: TGTGCCAGCAGCCCAGTTCTGGTCAGTGAGCAGTTCTTC. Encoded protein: CASSPVLVSEQFF.

CDR3 sequence reads: CASKSTGGNTEAFF. The CDR3 DNA is TGTGCCAGCAAATCGACAGGGGGAAACACTGAAGCTTTCTTT. This chain connects TRBV6-1 to TRBJ1-1; TRBD1 agrees at 9 bases. The CDR3 is 14 residues long. V was clipped by 7 bases and J by 2 bases; unmatched bases: 5. The V gene's germline CDR1 is MNHNS and CDR2 SASEGT.

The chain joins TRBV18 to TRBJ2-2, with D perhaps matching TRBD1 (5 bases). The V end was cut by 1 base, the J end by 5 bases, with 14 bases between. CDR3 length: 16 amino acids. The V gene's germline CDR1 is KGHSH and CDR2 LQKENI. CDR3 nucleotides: TGTGCCAGCTCACCACAGGGCGCAGGGCGGACCGGGGAGCTGTTTTTT. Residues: CASSPQGAGRTGELFF.

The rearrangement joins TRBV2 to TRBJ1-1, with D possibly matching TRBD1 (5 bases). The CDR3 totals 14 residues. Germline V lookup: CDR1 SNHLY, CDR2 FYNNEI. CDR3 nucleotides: TGTGCAAGCCCCCTGGCAGGGCTAGACACTGAAGCTTTCTTT. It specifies CASPLAGLDTEAFF.

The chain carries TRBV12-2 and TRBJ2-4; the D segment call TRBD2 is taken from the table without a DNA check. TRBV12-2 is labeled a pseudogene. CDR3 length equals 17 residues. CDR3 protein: CASRLATILAGENIQYF. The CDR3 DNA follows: TGTGCAAGTCGCTTAGCGACCATCCTAGCGGGGGAAAACATTCAGTACTTC.

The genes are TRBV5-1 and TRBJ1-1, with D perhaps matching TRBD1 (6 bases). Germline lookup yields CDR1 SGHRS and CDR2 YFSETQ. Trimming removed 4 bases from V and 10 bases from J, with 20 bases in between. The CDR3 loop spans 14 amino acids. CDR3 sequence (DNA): TGCGCCAGCAGCGCAACTACAGGGCCGGGTGGAGCTTTCTTT. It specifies CASSATTGPGGAFF.

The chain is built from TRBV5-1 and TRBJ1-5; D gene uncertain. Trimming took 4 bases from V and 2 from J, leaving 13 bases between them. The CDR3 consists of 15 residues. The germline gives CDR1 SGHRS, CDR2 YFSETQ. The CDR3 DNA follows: TGCGCCAGCAGCATCGAGGGCGCCGGCAATCAGCCCCAGCATTTT. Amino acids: CASSIEGAGNQPQHF.

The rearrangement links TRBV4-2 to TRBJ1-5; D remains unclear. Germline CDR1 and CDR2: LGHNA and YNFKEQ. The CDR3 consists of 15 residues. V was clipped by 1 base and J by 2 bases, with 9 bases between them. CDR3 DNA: TGTGCCAGCAGCCAAGGGGAGTTGGGCAATCAGCCCCAGCATTTT. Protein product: CASSQGELGNQPQHF.

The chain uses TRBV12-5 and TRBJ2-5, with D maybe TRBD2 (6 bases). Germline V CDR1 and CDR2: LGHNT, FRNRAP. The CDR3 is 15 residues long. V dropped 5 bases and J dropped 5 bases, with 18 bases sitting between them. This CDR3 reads CASGRPGPSGETQYF. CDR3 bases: TGTGCTAGTGGTCGACCCGGGCCCAGCGGGGAGACCCAGTACTTC.

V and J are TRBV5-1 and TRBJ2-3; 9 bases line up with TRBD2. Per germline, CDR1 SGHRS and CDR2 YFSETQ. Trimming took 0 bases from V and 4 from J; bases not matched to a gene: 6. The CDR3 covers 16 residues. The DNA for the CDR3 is TGCGCCAGCAGCTTGGCGGGACTAGCTCCCTCAGATACGCAGTATTTT. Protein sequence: CASSLAGLAPSDTQYF.

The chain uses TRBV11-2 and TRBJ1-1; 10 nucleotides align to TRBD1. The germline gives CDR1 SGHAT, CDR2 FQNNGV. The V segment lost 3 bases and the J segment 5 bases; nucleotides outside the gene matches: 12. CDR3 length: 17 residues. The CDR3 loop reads CASSLTGTGVVITEAFF. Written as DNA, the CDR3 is TGTGCCAGCAGCTTGACCGGGACAGGGGTTGTGATTACTGAAGCTTTCTTT.